This T cell receptor beta chain appears in the sequencing data of a study of blood T cells in healthy people across ages. Germline CDR1 is MNHEY and CDR2 is SVGEGT. J was trimmed by 1 base and V by 10 bases; bases with no gene match: 9. The CDR3 is 14 residues long. This clonotype showed up just a few times. Primed by a sample-barcoded 5' primer and a J-beta primer mix, a second PCR proceeded for roughly 7 to 11 cycles. TCRdb independently ran MiXCR on the 5' RACE reads; one entry per CDR3 protein. This table holds over 1,500,000 distinct CDR3 sequences, about 50% found once. The clonotype originates from a middle-aged woman in good health. The genes are TRBV6-2 or TRBV6-3 and TRBJ1-1, with 7 bases that match TRBD1. Sequencing was performed on blood. The CDR3 DNA sequence: TGTGCCATCCAGCGGGACAGCACGAACACTGAAGCTTTCTTT. The encoded protein is CAIQRDSTNTEAFF.